This T cell receptor (beta chain) came from a study of blood T cell repertoires in COVID-19. About the study: Some COVID-19 samples were acute and others convalescent; all came from the United States, Italy and Spain. PBMCs, B-cell-depleted T cells, or T cells were the source of the cDNA or gDNA that made up the material.

Original analysis: For nucleated cells, counts were estimated from reference gene primer amplification. Produced via immunoSEQ multiplex PCR; TCRdb's table is partial and in-frame only. V and J calls and clone size follow that table, whereas D and trimming were derived from the DNA. The sample lists about 190,000 clones, about 86% occurring once. Germline V CDR1 and CDR2: LGHDT, YNNKEL (reference sequence). CDR3 length: 17 amino acids. V lost 4 bases and J lost 4; bases outside the gene matches: 10. The sequenced material came from PBMCs or T cells enriched from blood (not recorded which). The clonotype comes from a woman in her forties in a cohort exposed to, infected with or recovered from COVID-19 (not recorded which). This chain joins TRBV3-1 (or the pseudogene TRBV3-2) and TRBJ2-1, with TRBD1 matching over 10 bases. CDR3 nucleotides: TGTGCCAGCAGCCCCCTAGGACAGGGGGTAAGATACAATGAGCAGTTCTTC. This sequence encodes CASSPLGQGVRYNEQFF.